This TCR beta chain appears in the sequencing data of a study of blood T cell repertoires in COVID-19. This clone was recorded once. V trimming: 7 bases; J trimming: 2 bases; junction bases outside the gene matches: 5. This CDR3 spans 13 amino acids. Sequenced by immunoSEQ multiplex PCR; TCRdb stores in-frame clones only, minus some. The sample records hundreds of thousands of clones, about 83% being singletons. Adults between about 18 and 89 years of age took part from 24 US areas. This TCR was recovered from a middle-aged woman who had recovered from COVID-19. V is TRBV12-3 or TRBV12-4 and J is TRBJ2-7; the match to TRBD1 covers 7 bases. The sequenced material came from PBMCs or T cells enriched from blood (not recorded which). CDR3 in DNA: TGTGCCAGCACCCTTGGACAGGCCTACGAGCAGTACTTC. As protein: CASTLGQAYEQYF.